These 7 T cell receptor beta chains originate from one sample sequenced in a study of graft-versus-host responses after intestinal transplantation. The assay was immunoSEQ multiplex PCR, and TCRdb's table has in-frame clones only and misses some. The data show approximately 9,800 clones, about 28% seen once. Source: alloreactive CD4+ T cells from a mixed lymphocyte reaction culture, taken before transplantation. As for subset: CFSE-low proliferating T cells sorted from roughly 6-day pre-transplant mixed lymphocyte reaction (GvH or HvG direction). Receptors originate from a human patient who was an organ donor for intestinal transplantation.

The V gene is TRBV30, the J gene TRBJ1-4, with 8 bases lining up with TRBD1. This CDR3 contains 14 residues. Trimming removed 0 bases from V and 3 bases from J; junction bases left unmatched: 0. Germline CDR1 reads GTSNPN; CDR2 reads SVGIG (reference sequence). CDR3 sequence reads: CAWSVQGANEKLFF. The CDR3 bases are TGTGCCTGGAGTGTACAGGGGGCTAATGAAAAACTGTTTTTT.

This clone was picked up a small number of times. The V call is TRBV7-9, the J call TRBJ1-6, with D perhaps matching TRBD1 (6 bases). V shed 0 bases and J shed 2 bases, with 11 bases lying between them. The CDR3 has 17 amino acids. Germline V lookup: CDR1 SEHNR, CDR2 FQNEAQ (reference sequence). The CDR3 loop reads CASSLAQGSAYNSPLHF. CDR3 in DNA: TGTGCCAGCAGCTTAGCACAGGGATCGGCCTATAATTCACCCCTCCACTTT.

CDR3 nucleotides: TGTGCCAGCAGTCCCCGACAGGGGAACTATGGCTACACCTTC. This gives the protein CASSPRQGNYGYTF. This chain uses TRBV6-1 with TRBJ1-2, with 8 bases that match TRBD1. Germline V lookup: CDR1 MNHNS, CDR2 SASEGT. The CDR3 consists of 14 residues. The J segment lost 2 bases and the V segment lost 5 bases, leaving 4 bases of the junction unmatched.

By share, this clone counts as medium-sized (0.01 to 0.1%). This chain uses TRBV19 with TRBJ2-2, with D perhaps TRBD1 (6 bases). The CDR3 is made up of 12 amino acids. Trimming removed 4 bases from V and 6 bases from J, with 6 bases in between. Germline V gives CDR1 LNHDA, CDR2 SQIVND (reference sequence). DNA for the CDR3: TGTGCCAGTAGTAGACAGGCCGGGGAGCTGTTTTTT. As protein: CASSRQAGELFF.

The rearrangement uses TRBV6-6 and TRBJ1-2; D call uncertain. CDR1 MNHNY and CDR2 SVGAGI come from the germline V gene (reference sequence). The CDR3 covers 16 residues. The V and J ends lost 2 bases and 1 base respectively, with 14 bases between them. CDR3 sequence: CASSYLFLPNNYGYTF. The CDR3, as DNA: TGTGCCAGCAGTTACCTTTTTCTCCCCAATAACTATGGCTACACCTTC.

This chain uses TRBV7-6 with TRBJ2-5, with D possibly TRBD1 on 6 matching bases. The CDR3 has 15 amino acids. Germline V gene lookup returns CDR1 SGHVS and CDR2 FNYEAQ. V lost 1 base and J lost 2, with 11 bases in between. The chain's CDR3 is CASSLDRVRQETQYF. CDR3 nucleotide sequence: TGTGCCAGCAGCTTAGACAGGGTACGGCAAGAGACCCAGTACTTC.

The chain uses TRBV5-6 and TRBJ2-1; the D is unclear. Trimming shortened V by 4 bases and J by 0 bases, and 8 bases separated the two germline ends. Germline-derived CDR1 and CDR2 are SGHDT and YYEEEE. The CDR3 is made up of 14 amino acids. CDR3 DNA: TGTGCCAGCAGCCCAAGGGACTCCTACAATGAGCAGTTCTTC. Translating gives CASSPRDSYNEQFF.